A single sample gave rise to the 11 T cell receptor beta chains below, sequenced in a study of blood T cell repertoires in COVID-19 (dated by TCRdb to the early 2020s). The method was the immunoSEQ multiplex PCR assay. Not all clones reach the TCRdb copy of this immuneACCESS table, which keeps in-frame sequences only. Checked studies attribute under half of the gap to unresolved V genes and leave the rest unexplained. The sample table holds some 53,000 clones, of which about 90% were seen once. Approximately 15% of the sample lies in the top ten. What was sequenced was peripheral blood. All receptors derive from a human donor with active COVID-19. The donor label of this sample is uncertain.

The CDR3 DNA sequence: TGTGCCAGCAGCCCACAGACAGGGATAAGGGGCTACACCTTC. The encoded protein is CASSPQTGIRGYTF. The V gene is TRBV5-6, the J gene TRBJ1-2; 7 nucleotides align to TRBD1. CDR1 is SGHDT, CDR2 YYEEEE, per germline. V lost 4 bases and J lost 8; bases outside the gene matches: 11. There are 14 residues in the CDR3.

The rearrangement uses TRBV5-1 and TRBJ1-2; TRBD1 is a possible D gene (5 bases). Germline V gene data show CDR1 as SGHRS and CDR2 as YFSETQ. Trimming took off 4 bases at V and 2 bases at J, with 12 bases between the two ends. The CDR3 spans 14 residues. The CDR3 loop reads CASSGSSGNYGYTF. The CDR3 bases are TGCGCCAGCAGCGGTTCCTCAGGGAACTATGGCTACACCTTC.

This clone appeared a few times. This chain uses TRBV5-4 with TRBJ1-2, with TRBD1 identical over 7 bases. Germline CDR1 and CDR2: SGHNT and YYREEE (reference sequence). This CDR3 has 14 residues. V dropped 4 bases and J dropped 6; count of bases not matched to a gene: 9. CDR3 residues: CASSQKDRRDGYTF. Here the CDR3 DNA reads TGTGCCAGCAGCCAGAAGGACAGGAGGGATGGCTACACCTTC.

This sequence joins TRBV24-1 and TRBJ1-5; 12 bases are a match to TRBD1. Germline CDR1 KGHDR, CDR2 SFDVKD. The CDR3 has 16 residues. Germline trimming cut 4 bases from V and 7 bases from J; bases unmatched to any gene: 7. CDR3 DNA: TGTGCCACCAGTGAAACGGGACAGGGGGCGAAACAGCCCCAGCATTTT. Residues: CATSETGQGAKQPQHF.

The genes are TRBV11-2 and TRBJ2-2, with D possibly matching TRBD1 (5 bases). Trimming stripped 5 bases from V and 0 bases from J, with 13 bases between. The CDR3 spans 16 residues. CDR1 and CDR2 from the germline V gene are SGHAT and FQNNGV. The CDR3 loop is CASSRIQVTNTGELFF. In nucleotides, the CDR3 is TGTGCCAGCAGCCGAATACAGGTCACGAACACCGGGGAGCTGTTTTTT. Complete variable domain (other parts from reference TRBV11-2 and TRBJ2-2): EAGVAQSPRYKIIEKRQSVAFWCNPISGHATLYWYQQILGQGPKLLIQFQNNGVVDDSQLPKDRFSAERLKGVDSTLKIQPAKLEDSAVYLCASSRIQVTNTGELFFGEGSRLTVL.

The chain couples TRBV2 to TRBJ2-7; 9 bases are a match to TRBD2. V lost 1 base to trimming and J lost 4 bases; unmatched junction nucleotides: 5. This CDR3 is 15 amino acids long. Germline values: CDR1 SNHLY, CDR2 FYNNEI. For the CDR3, the DNA is TGTGCCAGCAGTGAAGACGGGACTAGCTTTTACGAGCAGTACTTC. Protein product: CASSEDGTSFYEQYF.

The chain combines TRBV18 with TRBJ2-3; possible D gene TRBD1, 5 bases. The CDR3 totals 15 residues. V lost 3 bases and J lost 4, with 14 bases in between. Germline assignment: CDR1 KGHSH and CDR2 LQKENI. CDR3 in amino acids: CASSPQGGRPDTQYF. CDR3 DNA sequence: TGTGCCAGCTCACCCCAGGGTGGGCGGCCAGATACGCAGTATTTT.

This chain connects TRBV18 to TRBJ2-5; tentative D call: TRBD2 (6 bases). V lost 1 base and J 5 bases, leaving 23 bases between the germline ends. The CDR3 consists of 18 residues. Looked up from germline, CDR1 is KGHSH and CDR2 is LQKENI. CDR3 DNA sequence: TGTGCCAGCTCACCACGTACTTTATCTCTGCGGGGATCGGAGACCCAGTACTTC. This gives the protein CASSPRTLSLRGSETQYF.

The rearrangement joins TRBV9 to TRBJ2-2; 7 bases are a match to TRBD1. The germline CDR1 and CDR2 sequences are SGDLS and YYNGEE. This CDR3 has 16 residues. V dropped 2 bases and J dropped 7; count of bases not matched to a gene: 11. CDR3 loop: CASSVMTGSVVGELFF. The CDR3 DNA reads TGTGCCAGCAGCGTGATGACAGGGTCGGTGGTCGGGGAGCTGTTTTTT.

This clone was counted once. The V gene is TRBV7-3, the J gene TRBJ2-4; TRBD1 is a possible D gene (5 bases). Germline CDR1 is SGHTA and CDR2 is FQGTGA. The CDR3 spans 14 residues. V dropped 5 bases and J dropped 8 bases, with 16 bases sitting between them. The CDR3 loop is CASSPSQGAHIQYF. DNA for the CDR3: TGTGCCAGCAGCCCGTCCCAAGGGGCCCACATTCAGTACTTC.

The chain uses TRBV10-3 and TRBJ1-1; TRBD1 matches at 8 bases. Germline assignment: CDR1 ENHRY and CDR2 SYGVKD. Losses at the gene ends were 7 bases for V and 1 base for J; bases not matched to a gene: 5. This CDR3 is built from 14 residues. The CDR3 protein is CAITRDRQNTEAFF. CDR3 bases: TGTGCCATCACCAGGGACAGGCAGAACACTGAAGCTTTCTTT.